The 21 T cell receptor beta chains listed next were all sequenced from one sample in a study of CD8+ T cells in alopecia areata. Investigators isolated RNA and reverse transcribed it into cDNA to act as the sequencing template. The repertoire was sequenced with immunoSEQ multiplex PCR; TCRdb's copy has only in-frame clones and lacks some. The data contain 200,000 to 250,000 clones, 50% to 65% of them singletons. Sequenced here: CD4+ T cells sorted from blood, sampled at week 0. These receptors were taken from a human donor with alopecia areata.

This chain joins TRBV4-2 and TRBJ2-5, with D maybe TRBD2 (6 bases). The CDR3 runs to 14 residues. CDR1 is LGHNA, CDR2 YNFKEQ, per germline. V dropped 1 base and J dropped 2 bases, with 8 bases sitting between them. The CDR3 is CASSQGTKQETQYF. In DNA, the CDR3 is TGTGCCAGCAGCCAAGGGACTAAACAAGAGACCCAGTACTTC.

The genes are TRBV7-2 and TRBJ1-6; D call uncertain. The CDR3 extends over 12 amino acids. The germline CDR1 and CDR2 sequences are SGHTA and FQGNSA. Trimming shortened V by 8 bases and J by 13 bases, and 15 bases separated the two germline ends. DNA of the CDR3: TGTGCCAGCCGCCCTAGTCAAGGGCCCCTCCACTTT. Protein product: CASRPSQGPLHF.

The gene calls are TRBV30 and TRBJ1-3; D possibly corresponds to TRBD1 (5 bases). Trimming shortened V by 4 bases and J by 0 bases, and 10 bases separated the two germline ends. Germline CDR1 GTSNPN, CDR2 SVGIG (reference sequence). The CDR3 spans 14 residues. CDR3 nucleotides: TGTGCCTGGACCTACAGGAGCTCTGGAAACACCATATATTTT. This codes for CAWTYRSSGNTIYF.

A single count supports this clone. The rearrangement links TRBV15 to TRBJ2-7, with D uncertain. Trimming shortened V by 0 bases and J by 6 bases, and 15 bases separated the two germline ends. CDR3 length equals 15 residues. In germline, CDR1 is LNHNV, CDR2 YYDKDF (reference sequence). The CDR3: CATSRDRGSQAEQYF. DNA of the CDR3: TGTGCCACCAGCAGAGATCGTGGCTCCCAGGCCGAGCAGTACTTC.

This clone was counted only a few times. The V call is TRBV5-4, the J call TRBJ2-7; 8 bases match TRBD2. The V gene end was trimmed by 4 bases and the J gene end by 3 bases; junction bases not matched to a gene: 9. Germline CDR1 SGHNT, CDR2 YYREEE (reference sequence). CDR3 size: 15 residues. The CDR3 protein is CASSSPSGFNYEQYF. The CDR3 nucleotides read TGTGCCAGCAGCAGTCCTAGCGGGTTTAACTACGAGCAGTACTTC.

The chain links TRBV30 to TRBJ2-1; TRBD2 matches at 13 bases. This CDR3 has 22 amino acids. Germline CDR1 is GTSNPN and CDR2 is SVGIG (reference sequence). With 4 bases clipped from V and 0 bases from J, the junction kept 21 bases outside the gene matches. CDR3 protein: CAWINTKDPVLAGGSSYNEQFF. Written as DNA, the CDR3 is TGTGCCTGGATTAATACAAAAGACCCCGTACTAGCGGGAGGGAGCTCCTACAATGAGCAGTTCTTC.

This chain links TRBV25-1 with TRBJ1-1, with no clear D. This CDR3 region has 12 residues. Between the trimmed V and J ends, which lost 6 bases and 3 bases, there was a span of 8 bases. The germline CDR1 and CDR2 sequences are MGHDK and SYGVNS. The CDR3 here is CASRGRDTEAFF. CDR3 DNA: TGTGCCAGCAGGGGGAGGGACACTGAAGCTTTCTTT. Using reference TRBV25-1 and TRBJ1-1 for the parts outside the CDR3, the full variable domain is EADIYQTPRYLVIGTGKKITLECSQTMGHDKMYWYQQDPGMELHLIHYSYGVNSTEKGDLSSESTVSRIRTEHFPLTLESARPSHTSQYLCASRGRDTEAFFGQGTRLTVV.

The chain recombines TRBV7-8 with TRBJ2-7; D remains ambiguous. The CDR3 consists of 11 residues. V was trimmed by 5 bases and J by 7 bases, leaving 9 bases between them. Germline CDR1 reads SGHVS; CDR2 reads FQNEAQ. The CDR3 sequence is CASSLGLEQYF. CDR3 coding DNA: TGTGCCAGCAGCCTAGGCTTGGAGCAGTACTTC. Full variable domain (outside the CDR3, taken from reference TRBV7-8 and TRBJ2-7): GAGVSQSPRYKVAKRGQDVALRCDPISGHVSLFWYQQALGQGPEFLTYFQNEAQLDKSGLPSDRFFAERPEGSVSTLKIQRTQQEDSAVYLCASSLGLEQYFGPGTRLTVT.

The chain recombines TRBV29-1 with TRBJ1-5; D unresolved. This CDR3 has 13 residues. Germline CDR1 reads SQVTM; CDR2 reads ANQGSEA. Trimming pared 4 bases from V and 1 base from J, leaving 8 bases between. CDR3 DNA sequence: TGCAGCGTTGCCGCAGCCAGCAATCAGCCCCAGCATTTT. It encodes CSVAAASNQPQHF.

The V and J genes are TRBV30 and TRBJ2-3; possibly TRBD1 for D (5 bases). The CDR3 contains 15 residues. Trimming stripped 0 bases from V and 2 bases from J, with 12 bases between. Germline V gene data show CDR1 as GTSNPN and CDR2 as SVGIG (reference sequence). The CDR3 reads CAWSVLGRVTDTQYF. The CDR3 DNA reads TGTGCCTGGAGTGTACTCGGCAGGGTCACAGATACGCAGTATTTT.

This sequence joins TRBV5-1 and TRBJ2-7, with 9 bases matching TRBD1. The length of the CDR3 is 16 residues. The germline V gene encodes CDR1 SGHRS and CDR2 YFSETQ. V was pared by 0 bases and J by 2 bases, with 6 bases of the junction left unmatched. The CDR3 here is CASSLAGGTGTYEQYF. Here the CDR3 DNA reads TGCGCCAGCAGCTTGGCCGGGGGGACAGGGACCTACGAGCAGTACTTC.

This chain uses TRBV18 with TRBJ1-2; 7 bases are a match to TRBD1. J lost 8 bases, V lost 3 bases, and 6 bases had no gene match. The CDR3 totals 13 residues. Germline-derived CDR1 and CDR2 are KGHSH and LQKENI. The CDR3, as DNA: TGTGCCAGCTCACCCGGACAGGCGGCGGGCTACACCTTC. This translates into CASSPGQAAGYTF.

The chain is built from TRBV4-1 and TRBJ1-2; maybe TRBD1 (6 bases). CDR1 is MGHRA and CDR2 is YSYEKL in the germline V gene. V lost 3 bases to trimming and J lost 8 bases, with 25 bases between them. The CDR3 spans 17 residues. The CDR3 reads CASSQWGTPLEGGGYTF. Here the CDR3 DNA reads TGCGCCAGCAGCCAGTGGGGGACACCCTTAGAAGGAGGAGGCTACACCTTC.

This clone was detected only a few times. The V gene is TRBV5-4, the J gene TRBJ2-7; 7 positions match TRBD1. J lost 5 bases, V lost 0 bases, and 8 bases had no gene match. This CDR3 spans 15 amino acids. Germline assignment: CDR1 SGHNT and CDR2 YYREEE (reference sequence). CDR3 protein: CASSLGQGGWNEQYF. The CDR3 DNA is TGTGCCAGCAGCTTGGGACAGGGTGGATGGAACGAGCAGTACTTC.

The chain joins TRBV28 to TRBJ2-2, with D unclear. V was trimmed by 3 bases and J by 0 bases, leaving 8 bases between them. Germline V gene lookup returns CDR1 MDHEN and CDR2 SYDVKM. The CDR3 extends over 15 amino acids. The CDR3 DNA reads TGTGCCAGCAGTTTGAGAGTCGCGAACACCGGGGAGCTGTTTTTT. Protein: CASSLRVANTGELFF.

The CDR3 nucleotides are TGCGCCAGCAGCTTGGTTAGAGATACGCAGTATTTT. Its protein is CASSLVRDTQYF. This chain connects TRBV5-1 to TRBJ2-3; D unresolved. The germline V gene encodes CDR1 SGHRS and CDR2 YFSETQ. Trimming pared 0 bases from V and 5 bases from J, leaving 4 bases between. The CDR3 length is 12 residues.

This clone was seen only a few times. The rearrangement joins TRBV30 to TRBJ2-3; D tentatively fits TRBD1 or TRBD2 (6 bases each). V gave up 4 bases and J gave up 4 bases, with 15 bases separating them. The CDR3 runs 14 residues. Germline CDR1 reads GTSNPN; CDR2 reads SVGIG (reference sequence). For the CDR3, the DNA is TGTGCCTGGACTCCACGAGGGGGGTCAGATACGCAGTATTTT. Its translation: CAWTPRGGSDTQYF.

This clone was seen only once. The chain employs TRBV19 and TRBJ2-6; the D gene is possibly TRBD2 (5 bases). This CDR3 region has 16 residues. The germline V gene has CDR1 LNHDA and CDR2 SQIVND (reference sequence). Deletions cut 5 bases from V and 0 bases from J, with 11 bases between. In DNA form, the CDR3 reads TGTGCCAGTAGTCCGGGGAGTCTCTCTGGGGCCAACGTCCTGACTTTC. This translates into CASSPGSLSGANVLTF.

In its sample, this clone was seen a few times. J is TRBJ2-7 and V is TRBV30, with 7 bases identical to TRBD1. The CDR3 is 15 residues long. Germline trimming cut 4 bases from V and 3 bases from J; bases unmatched to any gene: 12. CDR1 is GTSNPN and CDR2 is SVGIG in the germline V gene (reference sequence). CDR3 protein: CAWNNRRQGGYEQYF. The DNA for the CDR3 is TGTGCCTGGAACAACCGCCGACAGGGTGGCTACGAGCAGTACTTC. The whole variable domain, remainder taken from reference TRBV30 and TRBJ2-7, is SQTIHQWPATLVQPVGSPLSLECTVEGTSNPNLYWYRQAAGRGLQLLFYSVGIGQISSEVPQNLSASRPQDRQFILSSKKLLLSDSGFYLCAWNNRRQGGYEQYFGPGTRLTVT.

This chain joins TRBV2 and TRBJ1-6; TRBD1 might be the D (5 bases). Germline CDR1 reads SNHLY; CDR2 reads FYNNEI. This CDR3 comprises 14 residues. With 4 bases removed from V and 6 bases from J, the gap between germline ends came to 10 bases. The CDR3 nucleotides read TGTGCCAGCAGTGGGGGCAATCGTAATTCACCCCTCCACTTT. As protein: CASSGGNRNSPLHF.

This clone has just one count. Other nucleotide sequences in the sample specify the same CDR3. The rearrangement joins TRBV29-1 to TRBJ1-1, with D unclear. This CDR3 has 10 amino acids. Germline-derived CDR1 and CDR2 are SQVTM and ANQGSEA. V lost 4 bases to trimming and J lost 7 bases, with 7 bases between them. DNA for the CDR3: TGCAGCGTTGCCGACATTGAAGCTTTCTTT. Protein: CSVADIEAFF. The whole variable domain, remainder taken from reference TRBV29-1 and TRBJ1-1, is SAVISQKPSRDICQRGTSLTIQCQVDSQVTMMFWYRQQPGQSLTLIATANQGSEATYESGFVIDKFPISRPNLTFSTLTVSNMSPEDSSIYLCSVADIEAFFGQGTRLTVV.